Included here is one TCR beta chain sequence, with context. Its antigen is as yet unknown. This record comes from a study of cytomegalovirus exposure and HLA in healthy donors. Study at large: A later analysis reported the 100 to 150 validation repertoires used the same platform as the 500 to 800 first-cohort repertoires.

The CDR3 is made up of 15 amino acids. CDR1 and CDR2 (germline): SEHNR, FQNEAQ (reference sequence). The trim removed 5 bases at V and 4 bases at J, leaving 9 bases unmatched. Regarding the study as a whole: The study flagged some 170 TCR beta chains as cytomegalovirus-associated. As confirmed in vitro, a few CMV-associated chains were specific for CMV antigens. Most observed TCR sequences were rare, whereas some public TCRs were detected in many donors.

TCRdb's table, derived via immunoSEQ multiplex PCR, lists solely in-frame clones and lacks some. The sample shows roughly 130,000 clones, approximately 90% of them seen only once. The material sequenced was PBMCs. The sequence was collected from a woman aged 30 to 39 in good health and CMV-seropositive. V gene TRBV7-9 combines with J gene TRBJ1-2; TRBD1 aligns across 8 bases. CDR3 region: CASSPEAGGAYGYTF. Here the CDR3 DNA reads TGTGCCAGCAGCCCCGAAGCAGGGGGCGCCTATGGCTACACCTTC.